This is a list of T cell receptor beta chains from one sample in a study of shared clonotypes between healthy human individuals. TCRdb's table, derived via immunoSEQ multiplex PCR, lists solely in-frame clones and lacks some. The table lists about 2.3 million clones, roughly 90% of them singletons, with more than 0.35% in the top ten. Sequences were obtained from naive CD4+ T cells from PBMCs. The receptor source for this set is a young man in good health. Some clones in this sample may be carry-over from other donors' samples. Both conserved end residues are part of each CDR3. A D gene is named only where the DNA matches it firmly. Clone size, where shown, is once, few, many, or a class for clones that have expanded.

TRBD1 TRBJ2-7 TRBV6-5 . CASSLTGQGRIEQYF TGTGCCAGCAGTCTGACGGGACAGGGGCGTATAGAGCAGTACTTC
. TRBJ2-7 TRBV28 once CASTIAAGFYEQYF TGTGCCAGCACCATAGCGGCCGGGTTCTACGAGCAGTACTTC
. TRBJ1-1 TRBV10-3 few CAISGRSGTEAFF TGTGCCATCAGTGGCCGGTCGGGCACTGAAGCTTTCTTT
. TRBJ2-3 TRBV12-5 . CASGSLSTDTQYF TGTGCTAGTGGTTCCTTGTCCACAGATACGCAGTATTTT
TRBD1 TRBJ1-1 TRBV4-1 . CASSLWTGAMNTEAFF TGCGCCAGCAGCCTATGGACAGGGGCAATGAACACTGAAGCTTTCTTT
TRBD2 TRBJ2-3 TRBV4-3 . CASSPSGGRATDTQYF TGCGCCAGCAGCCCGTCGGGCGGGAGGGCCACAGATACGCAGTATTTT
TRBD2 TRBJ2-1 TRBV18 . CASSPSGTSGRESEQFF TGTGCCAGCTCACCTTCCGGGACTAGCGGGAGGGAGAGTGAGCAGTTCTTC
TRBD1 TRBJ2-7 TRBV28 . CASRVTGQGSYEQYF TGTGCCAGCAGAGTGACTGGACAGGGTTCCTACGAGCAGTACTTC
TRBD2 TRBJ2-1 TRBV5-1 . CASSPYGTSGRRNEQFF TGCGCCAGCAGCCCTTACGGGACTAGCGGGAGGAGAAATGAGCAGTTCTTC
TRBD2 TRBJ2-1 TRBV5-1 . CASSSSGTSGSKPYNEQFF TGCGCCAGCAGCTCCTCCGGGACTAGCGGGAGTAAGCCCTACAATGAGCAGTTCTTC
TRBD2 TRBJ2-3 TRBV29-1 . CSVESASGNTDTQYF TGCAGCGTTGAATCGGCTAGCGGGAATACAGATACGCAGTATTTT
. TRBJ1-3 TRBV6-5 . CASSYSPALTGNTIYF TGTGCCAGCAGTTACTCGCCAGCTCTTACTGGAAACACCATATATTTT
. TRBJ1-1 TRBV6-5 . CASSTDYAFF TGTGCCAGCAGCACAGATTATGCTTTCTTT
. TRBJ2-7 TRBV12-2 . CASRLAEVIAGVGEQYF TGTGCAAGTCGCTTAGCGGAAGTGATAGCGGGAGTCGGGGAGCAGTACTTC
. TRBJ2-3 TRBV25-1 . CASSEHTDTQYF TGTGCCAGCAGTGAACACACAGATACGCAGTATTTT
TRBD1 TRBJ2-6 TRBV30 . CAWRAPYRGSSSGANVLTF TGTGCCTGGAGGGCCCCGTACAGGGGGTCTAGCTCTGGGGCCAACGTCCTGACTTTC
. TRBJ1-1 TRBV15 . CATSRDRAGAFF TGTGCCACCAGCAGAGACCGGGCCGGAGCTTTCTTT
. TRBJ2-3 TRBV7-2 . CASSSGGYTQYF TGTGCCAGCAGCTCCGGGGGTTATACGCAGTATTTT
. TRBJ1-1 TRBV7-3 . CASSFYVGATEAFF TGTGCCAGCAGCTTTTATGTTGGGGCCACTGAAGCTTTCTTT
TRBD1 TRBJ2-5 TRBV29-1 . CSVESGGETQYF TGCAGCGTTGAATCAGGGGGCGAGACCCAGTACTTC
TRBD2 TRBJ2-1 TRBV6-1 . CASSERPSGSSYNEQFF TGTGCCAGCAGTGAACGTCCTAGCGGGTCCTCCTACAATGAGCAGTTCTTC
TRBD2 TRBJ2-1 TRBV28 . CASSPWGGRANEQFF TGTGCCAGCAGCCCGTGGGGGGGGAGGGCCAATGAGCAGTTCTTC
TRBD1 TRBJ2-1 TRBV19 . CASSIIWDRLYNEQFF TGTGCCAGTAGTATAATCTGGGACAGACTTTACAATGAGCAGTTCTTC
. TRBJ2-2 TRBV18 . CASFGGTYTGELFF TGTGCCAGCTTCGGCGGGACCTACACCGGGGAGCTGTTTTTT
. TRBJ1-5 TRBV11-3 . CASSLVPRWRDQPQHF TGTGCCAGCAGCTTAGTACCCAGGTGGCGGGATCAGCCCCAGCATTTT
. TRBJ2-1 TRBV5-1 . CASSLAVRAELYNEQFF TGCGCCAGCAGCTTGGCCGTAAGGGCAGAACTCTACAATGAGCAGTTCTTC
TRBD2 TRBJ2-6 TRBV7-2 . CASSLIAGAGANVLTF TGTGCCAGCAGCTTAATTGCGGGAGCTGGGGCCAACGTCCTGACTTTC
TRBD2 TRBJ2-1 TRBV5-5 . CASSLGRTSGAYNEQFF TGTGCCAGCAGCTTGGGTAGGACTAGCGGGGCTTACAATGAGCAGTTCTTC
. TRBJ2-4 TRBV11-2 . CASSPTLAKNIQYF TGTGCCAGCAGCCCAACTTTAGCCAAAAACATTCAGTACTTC
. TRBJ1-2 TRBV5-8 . CASDPALYGYTF TGTGCCAGCGATCCGGCGCTCTATGGCTACACCTTC
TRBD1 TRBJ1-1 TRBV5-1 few CASRQGENTEAFF TGCGCCAGCCGACAGGGAGAGAACACTGAAGCTTTCTTT
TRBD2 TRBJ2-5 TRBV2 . CASSEILAAGGGETQYF TGTGCCAGCAGTGAAATCCTGGCTGCGGGAGGGGGAGAGACCCAGTACTTC
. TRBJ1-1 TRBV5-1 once CASSSQTVKANTEAFF TGCGCCAGCAGCTCCCAGACAGTAAAAGCCAACACTGAAGCTTTCTTT
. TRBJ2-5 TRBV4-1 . CASSQVGQEQYF TGCGCCAGCAGCCAAGTGGGACAAGAGCAGTACTTC
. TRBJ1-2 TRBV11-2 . CASSLGTRFPVDDYGYTF TGTGCCAGCAGCTTAGGTACGCGATTCCCCGTGGATGACTATGGCTACACCTTC
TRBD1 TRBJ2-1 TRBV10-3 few CAISRGPNEQFF TGTGCCATCAGCAGGGGGCCGAATGAGCAGTTCTTC
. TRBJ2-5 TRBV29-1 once CSVEGGWQETQYF TGCAGCGTTGAGGGGGGATGGCAAGAGACCCAGTACTTC
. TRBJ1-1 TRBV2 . CASSDLARNTEAFF TGTGCCAGCAGTGACTTGGCCAGAAACACTGAAGCTTTCTTT
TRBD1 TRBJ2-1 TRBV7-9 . CASSSGTDDEQFF TGTGCCAGCAGCTCCGGGACAGATGATGAGCAGTTCTTC
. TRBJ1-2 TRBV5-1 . CASGGTGYGYTF TGCGCCAGCGGAGGGACCGGGTATGGCTACACCTTC
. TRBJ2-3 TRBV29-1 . CSARPTTSTDTQYF TGCAGCGCCCGACCTACCACTAGCACAGATACGCAGTATTTT
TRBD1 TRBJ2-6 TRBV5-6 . CASSETGAGSGANVLTF TGTGCCAGCAGCGAAACAGGGGCCGGCTCTGGGGCCAACGTCCTGACTTTC
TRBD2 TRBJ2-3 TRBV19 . CATSLAGYTDTQYF TGTGCCACTTCACTAGCGGGGTACACAGATACGCAGTATTTT
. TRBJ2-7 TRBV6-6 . CASNLLFVQYF TGTGCCAGCAATCTACTTTTTGTGCAGTACTTC
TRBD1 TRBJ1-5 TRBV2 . CASSGAGQHPPQHF TGTGCCAGCAGTGGGGCGGGACAGCACCCGCCCCAGCATTTT
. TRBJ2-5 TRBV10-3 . CAISGEGNSKETQYF TGTGCCATCAGTGGGGAAGGGAACAGTAAGGAGACCCAGTACTTC
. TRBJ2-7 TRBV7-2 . CASGPAAVYYEQYF TGTGCCAGCGGCCCGGCCGCAGTCTACTACGAGCAGTACTTC
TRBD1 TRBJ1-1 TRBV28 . CASSLSPGQGGTEAFF TGTGCCAGCAGTTTATCCCCCGGACAGGGAGGCACTGAAGCTTTCTTT
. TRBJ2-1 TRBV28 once CASSLSGPLIGQFF TGTGCCAGCAGTTTGTCCGGACCCCTGATAGGGCAGTTCTTC
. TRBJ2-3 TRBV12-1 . CASSPPGMGTSGDTDYLDTQYF TGTGCCAGCAGCCCGCCCGGCATGGGGACTAGCGGGGACACAGATTATCTAGATACGCAGTATTTT
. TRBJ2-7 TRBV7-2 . CASSLVRSYEQYF TGTGCCAGCAGCTTAGTCAGGTCCTACGAGCAGTACTTC
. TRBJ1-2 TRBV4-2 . CASSQEGRGYGYTF TGTGCCAGCAGCCAAGAAGGCCGTGGCTATGGCTACACCTTC